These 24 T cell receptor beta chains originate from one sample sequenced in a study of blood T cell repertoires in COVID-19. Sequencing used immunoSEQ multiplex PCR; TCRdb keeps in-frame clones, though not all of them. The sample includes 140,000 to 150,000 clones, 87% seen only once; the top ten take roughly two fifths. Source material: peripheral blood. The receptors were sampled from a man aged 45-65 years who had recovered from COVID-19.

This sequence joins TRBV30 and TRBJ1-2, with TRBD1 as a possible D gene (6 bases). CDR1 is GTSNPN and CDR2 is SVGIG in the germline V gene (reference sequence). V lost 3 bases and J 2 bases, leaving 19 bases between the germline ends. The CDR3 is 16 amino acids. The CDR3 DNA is TGTGCCTGGAGGGGGGCCGTGCCTAGAGGCAACTATGGCTACACCTTC. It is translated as CAWRGAVPRGNYGYTF.

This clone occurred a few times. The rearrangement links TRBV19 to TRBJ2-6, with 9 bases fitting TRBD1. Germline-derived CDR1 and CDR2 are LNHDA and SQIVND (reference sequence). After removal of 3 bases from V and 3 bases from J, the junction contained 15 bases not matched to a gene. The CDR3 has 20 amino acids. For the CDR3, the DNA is TGTGCCAGTAGTATTAGGTTGGGACAGGGTAATTCAGATGGGGCCAACGTCCTGACTTTC. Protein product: CASSIRLGQGNSDGANVLTF.

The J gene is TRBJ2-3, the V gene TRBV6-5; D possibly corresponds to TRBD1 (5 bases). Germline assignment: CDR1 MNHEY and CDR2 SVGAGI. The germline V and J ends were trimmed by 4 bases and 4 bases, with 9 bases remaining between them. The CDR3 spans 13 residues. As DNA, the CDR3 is TGTGCCAGCAGTTTGCAGGGTGCAGATACGCAGTATTTT. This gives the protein CASSLQGADTQYF.

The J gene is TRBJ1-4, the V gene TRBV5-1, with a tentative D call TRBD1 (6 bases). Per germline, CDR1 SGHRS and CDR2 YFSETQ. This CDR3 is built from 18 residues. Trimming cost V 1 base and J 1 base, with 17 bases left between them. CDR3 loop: CASSLLMQGFRTNEKLFF. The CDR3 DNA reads TGCGCCAGCAGCTTGTTAATGCAGGGGTTCAGAACTAATGAAAAACTGTTTTTT.

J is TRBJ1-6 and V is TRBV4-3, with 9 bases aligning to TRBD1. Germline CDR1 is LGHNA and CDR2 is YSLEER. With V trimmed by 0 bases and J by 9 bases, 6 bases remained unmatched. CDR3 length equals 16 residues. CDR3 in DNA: TGCGCCAGCAGCCAAGAACAGGGGGCACTCGGTTCACCCCTCCACTTT. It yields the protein CASSQEQGALGSPLHF.

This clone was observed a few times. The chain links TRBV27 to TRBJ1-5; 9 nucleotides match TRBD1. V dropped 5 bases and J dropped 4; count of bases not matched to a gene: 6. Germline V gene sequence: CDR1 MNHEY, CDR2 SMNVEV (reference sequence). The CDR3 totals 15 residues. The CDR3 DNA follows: TGTGCCAGCAGTACGGGACAGGGACGTAATCAGCCCCAGCATTTT. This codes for CASSTGQGRNQPQHF.

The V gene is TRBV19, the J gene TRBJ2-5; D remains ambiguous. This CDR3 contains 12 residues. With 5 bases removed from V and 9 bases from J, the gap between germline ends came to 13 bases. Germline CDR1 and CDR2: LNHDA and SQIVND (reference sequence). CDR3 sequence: CASSPESQAQYF. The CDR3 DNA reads TGTGCCAGTAGTCCTGAATCCCAGGCCCAGTACTTC.

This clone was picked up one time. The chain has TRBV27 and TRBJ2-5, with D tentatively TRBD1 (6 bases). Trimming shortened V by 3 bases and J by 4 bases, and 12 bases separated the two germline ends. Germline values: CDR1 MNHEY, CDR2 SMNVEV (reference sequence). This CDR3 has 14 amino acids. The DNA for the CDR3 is TGTGCCAGCAGTTTTAGCGTCAGGGGAGAGACCCAGTACTTC. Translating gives CASSFSVRGETQYF.

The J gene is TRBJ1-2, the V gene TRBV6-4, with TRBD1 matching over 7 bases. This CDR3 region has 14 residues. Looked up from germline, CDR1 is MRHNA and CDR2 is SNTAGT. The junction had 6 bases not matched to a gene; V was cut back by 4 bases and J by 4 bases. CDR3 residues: CASSASGDSYGYTF. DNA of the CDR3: TGTGCCAGCAGTGCCTCTGGGGACAGCTATGGCTACACCTTC.

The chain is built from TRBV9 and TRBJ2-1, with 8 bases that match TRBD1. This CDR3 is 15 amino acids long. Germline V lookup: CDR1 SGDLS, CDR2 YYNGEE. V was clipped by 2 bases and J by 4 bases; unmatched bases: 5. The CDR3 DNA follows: TGTGCCAGCAGCGTGGGACAGGAAACATACAATGAGCAGTTCTTC. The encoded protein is CASSVGQETYNEQFF.

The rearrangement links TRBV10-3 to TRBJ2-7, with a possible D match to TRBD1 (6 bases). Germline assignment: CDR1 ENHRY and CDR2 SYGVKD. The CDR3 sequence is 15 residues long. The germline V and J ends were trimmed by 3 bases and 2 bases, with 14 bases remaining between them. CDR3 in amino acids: CAISENPGAAYEQYF. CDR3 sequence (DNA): TGTGCCATCAGTGAAAATCCAGGGGCGGCCTACGAGCAGTACTTC.

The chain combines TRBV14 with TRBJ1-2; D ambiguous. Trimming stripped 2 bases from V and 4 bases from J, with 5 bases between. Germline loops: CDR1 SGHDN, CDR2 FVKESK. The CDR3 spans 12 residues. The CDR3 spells CASSQFSYGYTF. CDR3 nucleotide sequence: TGTGCCAGCAGCCAATTTAGCTATGGCTACACCTTC.

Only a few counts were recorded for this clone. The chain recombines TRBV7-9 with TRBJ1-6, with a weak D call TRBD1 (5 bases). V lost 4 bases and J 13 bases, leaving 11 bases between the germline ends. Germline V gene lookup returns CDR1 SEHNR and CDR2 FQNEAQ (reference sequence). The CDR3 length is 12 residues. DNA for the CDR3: TGTGCCAGCAGCTGGACACCGTTTCCCCTCCACTTT. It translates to CASSWTPFPLHF.

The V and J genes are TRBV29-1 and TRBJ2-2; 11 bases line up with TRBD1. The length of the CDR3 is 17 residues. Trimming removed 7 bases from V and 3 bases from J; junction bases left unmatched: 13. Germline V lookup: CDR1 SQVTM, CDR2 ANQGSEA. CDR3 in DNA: TGCAGCGCCACCCGGTGGGACAGGGGGTTGGACACCGGGGAGCTGTTTTTT. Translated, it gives CSATRWDRGLDTGELFF.

The CDR3 region has the DNA TGTGCCAGCTCACCACGGGAGGCTAGCCCAGATACGCAGTATTTT. Its translation: CASSPREASPDTQYF. V usage is TRBV18 and J usage is TRBJ2-3, with a possible D match to TRBD2 (6 bases). The CDR3 contains 15 residues. V dropped 1 base and J dropped 4 bases, with 12 bases sitting between them. Germline lookup yields CDR1 KGHSH and CDR2 LQKENI.

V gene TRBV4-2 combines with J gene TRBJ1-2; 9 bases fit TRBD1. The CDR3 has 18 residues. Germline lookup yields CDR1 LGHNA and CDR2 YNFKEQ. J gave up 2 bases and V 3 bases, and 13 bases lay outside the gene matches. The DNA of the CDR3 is TGTGCCAGCAGCCACCTTCCGGGACAGGGCACCCTAAACTATGGCTACACCTTC. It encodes CASSHLPGQGTLNYGYTF.

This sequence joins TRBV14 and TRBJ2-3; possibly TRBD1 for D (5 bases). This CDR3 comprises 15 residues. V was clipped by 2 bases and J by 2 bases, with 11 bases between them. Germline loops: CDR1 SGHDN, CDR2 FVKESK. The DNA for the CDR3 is TGTGCCAGCAGCCAATTGAACAGGAACACAGATACGCAGTATTTT. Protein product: CASSQLNRNTDTQYF.

The CDR3 DNA follows: TGCGCCAGCATAAAATATCCGGGACAGGAGGCCACTGAAGCTTTCTTT. It specifies CASIKYPGQEATEAFF. The V and J genes are TRBV5-1 and TRBJ1-1, with 8 positions matching TRBD1. With 6 bases clipped from V and 4 bases from J, the junction kept 14 bases outside the gene matches. This CDR3 comprises 16 residues. The germline V gene encodes CDR1 SGHRS and CDR2 YFSETQ.

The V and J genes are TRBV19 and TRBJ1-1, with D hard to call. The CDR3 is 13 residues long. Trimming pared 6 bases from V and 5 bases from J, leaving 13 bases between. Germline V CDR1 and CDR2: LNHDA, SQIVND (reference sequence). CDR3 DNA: TGTGCCAGTAGCCCGACCCCCGGGACTGAAGCTTTCTTT. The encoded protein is CASSPTPGTEAFF. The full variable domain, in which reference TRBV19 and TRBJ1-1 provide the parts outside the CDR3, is DGGITQSPKYLFRKEGQNVTLSCEQNLNHDAMYWYRQDPGQGLRLIYYSQIVNDFQKGDIAEGYSVSREKKESFPLTVTSAQKNPTAFYLCASSPTPGTEAFFGQGTRLTVV.

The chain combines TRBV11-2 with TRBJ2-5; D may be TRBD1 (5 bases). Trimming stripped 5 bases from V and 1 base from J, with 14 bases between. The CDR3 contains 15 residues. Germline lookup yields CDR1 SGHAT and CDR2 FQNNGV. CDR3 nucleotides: TGTGCCAGCAGCGAAAACAGGAGACTCCAAGAGACCCAGTACTTC. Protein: CASSENRRLQETQYF.

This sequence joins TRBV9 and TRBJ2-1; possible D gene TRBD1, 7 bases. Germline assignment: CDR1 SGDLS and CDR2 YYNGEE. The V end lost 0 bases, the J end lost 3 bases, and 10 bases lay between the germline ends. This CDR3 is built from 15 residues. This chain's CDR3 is CASSVGRGDYNEQFF. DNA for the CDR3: TGTGCCAGCAGCGTAGGCAGGGGGGACTACAATGAGCAGTTCTTC. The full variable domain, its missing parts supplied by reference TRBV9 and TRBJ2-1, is DSGVTQTPKHLITATGQRVTLRCSPRSGDLSVYWYQQSLDQGLQFLIQYYNGEERAKGNILERFSAQQFPDLHSELNLSSLELGDSALYFCASSVGRGDYNEQFFGPGTRLTVL.

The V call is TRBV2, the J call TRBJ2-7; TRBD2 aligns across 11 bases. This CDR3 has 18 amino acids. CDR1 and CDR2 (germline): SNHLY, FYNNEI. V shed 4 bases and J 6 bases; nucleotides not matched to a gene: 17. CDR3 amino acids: CASSGDRETSGGTSEQYF. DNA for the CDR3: TGTGCCAGCAGTGGAGACAGAGAAACTAGCGGGGGTACGAGCGAGCAGTACTTC.

CDR3 protein: CASSLSDRQFTEAFF. In nucleotides, the CDR3 is TGTGCCAGCAGCCTGTCTGACAGACAATTCACTGAAGCTTTCTTT. The V gene is TRBV5-6, the J gene TRBJ1-1, with D perhaps matching TRBD1 (5 bases). V lost 4 bases and J lost 4, with 17 bases in between. CDR1 is SGHDT, CDR2 YYEEEE, per germline. CDR3 length: 15 residues.

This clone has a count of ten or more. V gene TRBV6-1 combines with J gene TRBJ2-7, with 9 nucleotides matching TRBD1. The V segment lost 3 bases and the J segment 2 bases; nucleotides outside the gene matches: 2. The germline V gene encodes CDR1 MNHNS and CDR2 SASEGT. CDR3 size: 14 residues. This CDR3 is CASSEWTGAYEQYF. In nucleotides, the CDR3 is TGTGCCAGCAGTGAGTGGACAGGGGCCTACGAGCAGTACTTC.